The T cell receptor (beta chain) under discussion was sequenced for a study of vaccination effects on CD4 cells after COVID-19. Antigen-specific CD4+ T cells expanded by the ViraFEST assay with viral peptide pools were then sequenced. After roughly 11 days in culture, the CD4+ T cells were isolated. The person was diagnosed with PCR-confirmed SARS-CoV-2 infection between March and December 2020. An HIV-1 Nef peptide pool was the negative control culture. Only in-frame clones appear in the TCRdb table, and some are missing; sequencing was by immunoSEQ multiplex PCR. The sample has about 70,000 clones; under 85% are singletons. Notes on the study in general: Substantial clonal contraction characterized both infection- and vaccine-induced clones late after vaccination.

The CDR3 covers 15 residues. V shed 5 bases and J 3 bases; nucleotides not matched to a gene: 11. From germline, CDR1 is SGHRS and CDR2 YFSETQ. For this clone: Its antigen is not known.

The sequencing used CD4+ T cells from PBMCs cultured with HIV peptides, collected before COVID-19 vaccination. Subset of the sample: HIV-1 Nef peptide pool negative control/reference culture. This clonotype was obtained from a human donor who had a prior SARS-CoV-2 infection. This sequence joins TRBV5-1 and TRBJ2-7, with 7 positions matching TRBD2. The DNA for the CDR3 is TGCGCCAGCAGGGTAACGACTAGCCGAAACTACGAGCAGTACTTC. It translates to CASRVTTSRNYEQYF.